These T cell receptor beta chains were read from a single sample in a study of T cell repertoires in cytomegalovirus infection. Each CDR3 protein gets one entry after TCRdb re-called the reads with MiXCR. The sample records 900,000 to 950,000 distinct CDR3 sequences, roughly 31% being singletons. No antigen has been identified for these receptors. Sequencing was performed on cultured CD8+ T cells from PBMCs, taken from culture after CMV antigen stimulation. These receptors all stem from a human donor in good health (CMV status not recorded). Some clones in this sample may be carry-over from other donors' samples. Both conserved end residues are part of each CDR3. The order of the fields is V gene, D gene, clone size, CDR3 protein. D genes are given only for firm matches. Clone sizes are given selectively: once, few, many, or a class where the clone is expanded.

>TRBV29-1|TRBD1|.
CSINGQETNYGYTF
>TRBV6-1|.|.
CASLYTERVYEQYF
>TRBV7-2|.|many
CASSLVVNEQFF
>TRBV7-8|TRBD2|.
CASSLGGGGVYNEQFF
>TRBV3-1|.|.
CASSRGWYNEQFF
>TRBV19|.|.
CASTHNSNQPQHF
>TRBV29-1|.|.
CSARGTSTNTGELFF
>TRBV7-9|TRBD2|once
CASREAGGAYNEQFF
>TRBV19|.|few
CASSIGLESTGNTEAFF
>TRBV11-1|.|few
CASSFSGHPNYGYTF
>TRBV19|.|once
CASSAKTQGFTEAFF
>TRBV7-9|.|many
CASSLKGGMNTEAFF
>TRBV4-2|TRBD2|many
CASSQGTSGLRTDTQYF
>TRBV28|.|.
CASNPEAFQETQYF
>TRBV7-8|.|.
CASSSGEPGWAKNIQYF
>TRBV7-6|.|few
CASSWGAEQYF
>TRBV27|.|few
CASSSRGGRVYNEQFF
>TRBV19|.|few
CASPDTSGNTIYF
>TRBV7-9|.|.
CASSLGYRNYGYTF
>TRBV18|.|.
CASSPPSVPGELFF